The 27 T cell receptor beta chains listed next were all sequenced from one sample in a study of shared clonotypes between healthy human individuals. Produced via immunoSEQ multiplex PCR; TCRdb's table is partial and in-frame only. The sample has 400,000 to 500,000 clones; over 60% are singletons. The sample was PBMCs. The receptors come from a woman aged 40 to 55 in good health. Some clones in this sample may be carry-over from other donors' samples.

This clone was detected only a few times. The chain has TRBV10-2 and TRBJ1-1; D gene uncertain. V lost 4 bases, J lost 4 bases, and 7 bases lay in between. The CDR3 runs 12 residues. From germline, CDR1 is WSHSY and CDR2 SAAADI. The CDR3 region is CASSAGSTEAFF. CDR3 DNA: TGCGCCAGCAGTGCCGGGAGCACTGAAGCTTTCTTT.

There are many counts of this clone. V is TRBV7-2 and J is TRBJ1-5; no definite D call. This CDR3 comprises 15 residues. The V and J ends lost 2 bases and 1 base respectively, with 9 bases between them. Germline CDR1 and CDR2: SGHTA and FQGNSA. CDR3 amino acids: CASSLIWGSNQPQHF. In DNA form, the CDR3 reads TGTGCCAGCAGCTTAATTTGGGGAAGCAATCAGCCCCAGCATTTT.

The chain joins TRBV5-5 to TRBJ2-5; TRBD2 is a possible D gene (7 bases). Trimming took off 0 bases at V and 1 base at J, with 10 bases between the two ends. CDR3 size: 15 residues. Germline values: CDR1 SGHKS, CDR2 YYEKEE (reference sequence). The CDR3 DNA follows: TGTGCCAGCAGCTTGGTGGCGGGGGCCCAAGAGACCCAGTACTTC. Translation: CASSLVAGAQETQYF.

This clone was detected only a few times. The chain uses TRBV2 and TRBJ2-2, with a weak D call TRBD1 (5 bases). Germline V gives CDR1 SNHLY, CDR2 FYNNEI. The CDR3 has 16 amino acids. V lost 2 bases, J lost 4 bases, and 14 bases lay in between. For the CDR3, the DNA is TGTGCCAGCAGTGAATTGGGGCAGGGTCGCACCGGGGAGCTGTTTTTT. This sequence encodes CASSELGQGRTGELFF.

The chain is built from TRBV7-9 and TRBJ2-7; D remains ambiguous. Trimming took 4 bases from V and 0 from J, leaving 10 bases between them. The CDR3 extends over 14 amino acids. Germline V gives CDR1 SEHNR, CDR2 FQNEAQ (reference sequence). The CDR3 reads CASSYSGSSYEQYF. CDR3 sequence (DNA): TGTGCCAGCAGCTATTCGGGTAGCTCCTACGAGCAGTACTTC.

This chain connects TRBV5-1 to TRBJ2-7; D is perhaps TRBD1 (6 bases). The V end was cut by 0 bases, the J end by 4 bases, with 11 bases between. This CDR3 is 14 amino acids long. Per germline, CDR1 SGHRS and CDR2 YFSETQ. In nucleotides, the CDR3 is TGCGCCAGCAGCTTGGGTGCAGGGGCTTACGAGCAGTACTTC. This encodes CASSLGAGAYEQYF.

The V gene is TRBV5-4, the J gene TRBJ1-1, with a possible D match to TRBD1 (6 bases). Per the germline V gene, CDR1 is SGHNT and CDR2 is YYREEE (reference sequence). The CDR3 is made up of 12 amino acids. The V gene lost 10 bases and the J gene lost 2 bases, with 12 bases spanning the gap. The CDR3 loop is CAGLDSNTEAFF. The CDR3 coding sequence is TGTGCCGGATTGGACAGCAACACTGAAGCTTTCTTT.

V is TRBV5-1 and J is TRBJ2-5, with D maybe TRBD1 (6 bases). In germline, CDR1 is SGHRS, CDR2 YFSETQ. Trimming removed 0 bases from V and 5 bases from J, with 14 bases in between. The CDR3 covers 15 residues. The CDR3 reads CASSLDNRAFETQYF. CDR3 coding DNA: TGCGCCAGCAGCTTGGACAACAGGGCTTTTGAGACCCAGTACTTC.

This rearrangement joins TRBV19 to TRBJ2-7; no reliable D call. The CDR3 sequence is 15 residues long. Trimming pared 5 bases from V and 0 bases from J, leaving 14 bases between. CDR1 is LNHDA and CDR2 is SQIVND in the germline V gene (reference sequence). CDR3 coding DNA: TGTGCCAGTAGTGCTTCTGCGGCGAGCTCCTACGAGCAGTACTTC. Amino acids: CASSASAASSYEQYF.

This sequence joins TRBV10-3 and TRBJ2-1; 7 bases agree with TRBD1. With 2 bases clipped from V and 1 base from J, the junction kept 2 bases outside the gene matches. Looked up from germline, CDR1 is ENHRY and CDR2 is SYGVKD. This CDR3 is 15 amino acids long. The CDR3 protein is CAISEGTASYNEQFF. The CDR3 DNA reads TGTGCCATCAGTGAGGGGACAGCTTCCTACAATGAGCAGTTCTTC.

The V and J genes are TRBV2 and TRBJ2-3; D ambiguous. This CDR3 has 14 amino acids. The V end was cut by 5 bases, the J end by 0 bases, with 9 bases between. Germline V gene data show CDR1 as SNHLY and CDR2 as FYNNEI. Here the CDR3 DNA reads TGTGCCAGCAGTACCACTTCTAGCACAGATACGCAGTATTTT. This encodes CASSTTSSTDTQYF.

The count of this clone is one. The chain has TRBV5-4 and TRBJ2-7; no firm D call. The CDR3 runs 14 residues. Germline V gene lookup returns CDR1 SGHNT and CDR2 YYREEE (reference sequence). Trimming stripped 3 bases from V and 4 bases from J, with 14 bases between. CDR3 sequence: CASSSGGVAYEQYF. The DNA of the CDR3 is TGTGCCAGCAGCTCCGGCGGAGTTGCATACGAGCAGTACTTC.

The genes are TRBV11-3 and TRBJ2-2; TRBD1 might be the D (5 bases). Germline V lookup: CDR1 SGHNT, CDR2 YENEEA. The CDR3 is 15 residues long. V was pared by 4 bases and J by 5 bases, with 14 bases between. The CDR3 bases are TGTGCCAGCAGCTCGGGCAGGGTGAGGACCGGGGAGCTGTTTTTT. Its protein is CASSSGRVRTGELFF.

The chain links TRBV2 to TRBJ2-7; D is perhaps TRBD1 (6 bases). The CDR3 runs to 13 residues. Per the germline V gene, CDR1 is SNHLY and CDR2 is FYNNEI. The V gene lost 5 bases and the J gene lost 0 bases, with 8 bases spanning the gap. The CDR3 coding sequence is TGTGCCAGCAGTCGGGACAACTCCTACGAGCAGTACTTC. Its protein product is CASSRDNSYEQYF.

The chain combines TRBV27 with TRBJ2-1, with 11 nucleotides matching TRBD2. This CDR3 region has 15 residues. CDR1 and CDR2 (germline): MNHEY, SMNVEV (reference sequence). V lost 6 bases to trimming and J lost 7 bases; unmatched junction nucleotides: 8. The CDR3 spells CASSLLAGGRNEQFF. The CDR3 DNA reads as TGTGCCAGCAGCCTCCTAGCGGGAGGAAGGAATGAGCAGTTCTTC.

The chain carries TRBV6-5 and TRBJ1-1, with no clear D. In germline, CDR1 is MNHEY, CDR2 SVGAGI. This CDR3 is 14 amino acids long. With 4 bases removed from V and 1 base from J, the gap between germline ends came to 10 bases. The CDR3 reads CASSWVRGNTEAFF. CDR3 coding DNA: TGTGCCAGCAGTTGGGTGCGAGGGAACACTGAAGCTTTCTTT.

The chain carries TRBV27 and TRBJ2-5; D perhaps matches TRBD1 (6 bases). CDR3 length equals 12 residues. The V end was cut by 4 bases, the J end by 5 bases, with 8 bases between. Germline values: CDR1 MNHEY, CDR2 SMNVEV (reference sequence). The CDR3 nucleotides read TGTGCCAGCAGTTCTACAGGGGAGACCCAGTACTTC. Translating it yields CASSSTGETQYF.

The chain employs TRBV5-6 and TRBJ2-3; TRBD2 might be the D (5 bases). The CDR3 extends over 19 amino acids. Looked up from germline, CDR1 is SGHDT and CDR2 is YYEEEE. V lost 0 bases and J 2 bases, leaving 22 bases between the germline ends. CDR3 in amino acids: CASSLEVGAERVFTDTQYF. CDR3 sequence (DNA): TGTGCCAGCAGCTTGGAGGTCGGCGCTGAGAGGGTCTTCACAGATACGCAGTATTTT.

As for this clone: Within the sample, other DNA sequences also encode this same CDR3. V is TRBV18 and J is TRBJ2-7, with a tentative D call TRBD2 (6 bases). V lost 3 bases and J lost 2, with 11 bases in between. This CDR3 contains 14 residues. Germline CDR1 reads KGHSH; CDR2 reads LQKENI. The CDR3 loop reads CASSPSGLTYEQYF. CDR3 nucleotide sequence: TGTGCCAGCTCACCCAGCGGGTTAACCTACGAGCAGTACTTC.

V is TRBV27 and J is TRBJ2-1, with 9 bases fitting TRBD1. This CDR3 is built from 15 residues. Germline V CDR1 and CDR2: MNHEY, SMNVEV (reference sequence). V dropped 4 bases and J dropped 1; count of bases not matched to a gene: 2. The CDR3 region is CASSSGTGSYNEQFF. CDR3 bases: TGTGCCAGCAGTTCCGGGACAGGGTCCTACAATGAGCAGTTCTTC.

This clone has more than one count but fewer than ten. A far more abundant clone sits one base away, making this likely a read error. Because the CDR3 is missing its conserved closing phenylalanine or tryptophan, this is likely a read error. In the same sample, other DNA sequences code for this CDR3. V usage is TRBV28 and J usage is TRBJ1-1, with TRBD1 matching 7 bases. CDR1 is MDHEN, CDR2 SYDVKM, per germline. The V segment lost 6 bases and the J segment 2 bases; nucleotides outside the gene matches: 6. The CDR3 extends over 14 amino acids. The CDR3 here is CASRVGQTNTEAFL. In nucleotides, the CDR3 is TGTGCCAGCAGGGTGGGACAGACCAACACTGAAGCTTTCCTT.

The CDR3 reads CASARARDQPQHF. CDR3 DNA sequence: TGTGCCAGTGCCCGGGCCAGAGATCAGCCCCAGCATTTT. This chain uses TRBV2 with TRBJ1-5; no clear D gene. V gave up 9 bases and J gave up 5 bases, with 14 bases separating them. The germline gives CDR1 SNHLY, CDR2 FYNNEI. The CDR3 sequence is 13 residues long.

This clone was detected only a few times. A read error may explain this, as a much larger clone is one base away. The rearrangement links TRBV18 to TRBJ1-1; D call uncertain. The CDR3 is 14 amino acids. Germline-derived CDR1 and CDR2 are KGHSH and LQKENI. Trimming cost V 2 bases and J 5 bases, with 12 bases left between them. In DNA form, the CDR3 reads TGTGCCAGCTCACCAGAGGGTGAAGGGACTGAAGCTTTCTTT. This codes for CASSPEGEGTEAFF. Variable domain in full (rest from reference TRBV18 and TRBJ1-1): NAGVMQNPRHLVRRRGQEARLRCSPMKGHSHVYWYRQLPEEGLKFMVYLQKENIIDESGMPKERFSAEFPKEGPSILRIQQVVRGDSAAYFCASSPEGEGTEAFFGQGTRLTVV.

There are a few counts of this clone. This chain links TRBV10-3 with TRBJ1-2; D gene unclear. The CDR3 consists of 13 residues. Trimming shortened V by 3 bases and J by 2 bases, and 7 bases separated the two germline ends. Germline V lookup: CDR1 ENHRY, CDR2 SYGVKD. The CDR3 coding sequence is TGTGCCATCAGTGATGAGGAAAACTATGGCTACACCTTC. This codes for CAISDEENYGYTF.

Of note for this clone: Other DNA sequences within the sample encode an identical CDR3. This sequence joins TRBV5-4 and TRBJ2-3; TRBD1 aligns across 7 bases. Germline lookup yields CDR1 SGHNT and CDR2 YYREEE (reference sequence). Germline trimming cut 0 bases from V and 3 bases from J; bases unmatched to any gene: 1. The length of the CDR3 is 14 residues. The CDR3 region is CASSLDRGTDTQYF. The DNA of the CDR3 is TGTGCCAGCAGCTTGGACAGGGGAACAGATACGCAGTATTTT. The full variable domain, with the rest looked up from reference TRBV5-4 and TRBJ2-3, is ETGVTQSPTHLIKTRGQQVTLRCSSQSGHNTVSWYQQALGQGPQFIFQYYREEENGRGNFPPRFSGLQFPNYSSELNVNALELDDSALYLCASSLDRGTDTQYFGPGTRLTVL.

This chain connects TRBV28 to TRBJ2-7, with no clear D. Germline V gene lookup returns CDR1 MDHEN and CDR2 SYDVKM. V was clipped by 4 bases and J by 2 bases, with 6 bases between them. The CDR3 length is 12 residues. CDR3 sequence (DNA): TGTGCCAGCAGTTCCCCGGCCTACGAGCAGTACTTC. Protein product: CASSSPAYEQYF.

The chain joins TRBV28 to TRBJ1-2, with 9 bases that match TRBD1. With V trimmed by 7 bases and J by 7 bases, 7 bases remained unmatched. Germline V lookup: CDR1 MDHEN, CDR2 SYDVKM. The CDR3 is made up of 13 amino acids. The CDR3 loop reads CASNSGTGIGYTF. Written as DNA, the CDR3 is TGTGCCAGCAATAGCGGGACAGGGATTGGCTACACCTTC.